The 13 T cell receptor beta chains below come from one sample, sequenced in a study of CD8 T cells in Susac syndrome. An input of 0.5 to 1 ug of RNA was subjected to reverse transcription using random hexamers. Each CDR3 protein gets one entry after TCRdb re-called the immunoSEQ multiplex PCR reads with MiXCR. The sample consists of about 130,000 distinct CDR3 sequences, roughly 96% of them appearing once. Sequences were obtained from CD4+ T cells from PBMCs. The receptors stem from a human donor in good health.

CDR3 coding DNA: TGTGCCAGCTCACTGGGACTAGCGGGAAGAGGCATAAAGACCCAGTACTTC. This codes for CASSLGLAGRGIKTQYF. The chain employs TRBV18 and TRBJ2-5; TRBD2 aligns across 13 bases. This CDR3 contains 17 residues. CDR1 is KGHSH, CDR2 LQKENI, per germline. The junction had 11 bases not matched to a gene; V was cut back by 4 bases and J by 6 bases.

V gene TRBV20-1 combines with J gene TRBJ2-7; no definite D call. With 5 bases removed from V and 2 bases from J, the gap between germline ends came to 7 bases. The CDR3 has 11 amino acids. Per germline, CDR1 DFQATT and CDR2 SNEGSKA (reference sequence). The CDR3: CSASGPYEQYF. The DNA of the CDR3 is TGCAGTGCTTCTGGACCCTACGAGCAGTACTTC.

The V call is TRBV29-1, the J call TRBJ1-1; D is unclear. The V gene lost 5 bases and the J gene lost 0 bases, with 4 bases spanning the gap. Germline V gene sequence: CDR1 SQVTM, CDR2 ANQGSEA. This CDR3 has 11 residues. CDR3 in amino acids: CSVTMNTEAFF. DNA of the CDR3: TGCAGCGTTACGATGAACACTGAAGCTTTCTTT. The variable domain in full, with the rest retrieved from reference TRBV29-1 and TRBJ1-1, is SAVISQKPSRDICQRGTSLTIQCQVDSQVTMMFWYRQQPGQSLTLIATANQGSEATYESGFVIDKFPISRPNLTFSTLTVSNMSPEDSSIYLCSVTMNTEAFFGQGTRLTVV.

This chain uses TRBV27 with TRBJ1-4; D not certain. CDR1 is MNHEY and CDR2 is SMNVEV in the germline V gene (reference sequence). This CDR3 has 13 amino acids. With 6 bases removed from V and 5 bases from J, the gap between germline ends came to 10 bases. The CDR3 loop reads CASSPRENEKLFF. The CDR3 DNA sequence: TGTGCCAGCAGCCCGAGGGAAAATGAAAAACTGTTTTTT.

CDR3 DNA sequence: TGTGCCAGCAGTGAGGAGGCTGGGTCGAACACTGAAGCTTTCTTT. It yields the protein CASSEEAGSNTEAFF. The V and J genes are TRBV2 and TRBJ1-1; no reliable D call. V was cut by 3 bases and J by 1 base, with 12 bases left in between. CDR1 and CDR2 (germline): SNHLY, FYNNEI. The CDR3 has 15 residues.

The chain links TRBV3-1 to TRBJ1-2, with 8 bases identical to TRBD1. Germline V gives CDR1 LGHDT, CDR2 YNNKEL (reference sequence). CDR3 length equals 15 residues. The V and J ends lost 1 base and 6 bases, in that order; junction bases with no gene match: 7. The CDR3 is CASSQVSRGPNGYTF. CDR3 coding DNA: TGTGCCAGCAGCCAAGTTTCCAGGGGGCCGAATGGCTACACCTTC.

The chain uses TRBV25-1 and TRBJ2-4, with a weak D call TRBD2 (5 bases). This CDR3 has 14 residues. V dropped 2 bases and J dropped 1 base, with 6 bases sitting between them. The V gene's germline CDR1 is MGHDK and CDR2 SYGVNS. CDR3 bases: TGTGCCAGCAGTGAACGGAGGGCCAAAAACATTCAGTACTTC. Its protein is CASSERRAKNIQYF.

The chain has TRBV18 and TRBJ2-4; 8 bases agree with TRBD1. The CDR3 has 15 amino acids. Trimming removed 4 bases from V and 3 bases from J; junction bases left unmatched: 5. The V gene's germline CDR1 is KGHSH and CDR2 LQKENI. CDR3 nucleotide sequence: TGTGCCAGCTCACTTAACAGGGGGTACAAAAACATTCAGTACTTC. Translation gives CASSLNRGYKNIQYF.

V gene TRBV5-1 combines with J gene TRBJ2-3; D may be TRBD1 (5 bases). The V end lost 5 bases, the J end lost 4 bases, and 11 bases lay between the germline ends. The CDR3 runs 13 residues. Germline assignment: CDR1 SGHRS and CDR2 YFSETQ. The CDR3 DNA reads TGCGCCAGCAGTCCGGCAGGGCCAGATACGCAGTATTTT. It is translated as CASSPAGPDTQYF.

J is TRBJ1-2 and V is TRBV29-1, with unresolved D. Per germline, CDR1 SQVTM and CDR2 ANQGSEA. Trimming pared 5 bases from V and 2 bases from J, leaving 18 bases between. The CDR3 contains 15 residues. In DNA form, the CDR3 reads TGCAGCGTTCAAGGCAGCCCTGCCGACAACTATGGCTACACCTTC. Protein product: CSVQGSPADNYGYTF.

The gene calls are TRBV20-1 and TRBJ1-2, with 11 bases that match TRBD1. Germline CDR1 is DFQATT and CDR2 is SNEGSKA (reference sequence). V shed 5 bases and J 8 bases; nucleotides not matched to a gene: 7. There are 13 residues in the CDR3. The CDR3, as DNA: TGCAGTGCTCCCGGACAGGGGGCCTGGGGCTACACCTTC. It yields the protein CSAPGQGAWGYTF.

This CDR3 reads CASSEFRRGGTDTQYF. CDR3 DNA: TGTGCCAGCAGTGAATTCCGCAGGGGGGGCACAGATACGCAGTATTTT. The chain is built from TRBV25-1 and TRBJ2-3, with a tentative D call TRBD1 (7 bases). This CDR3 contains 16 residues. Trimming stripped 1 base from V and 1 base from J, with 12 bases between. Germline assignment: CDR1 MGHDK and CDR2 SYGVNS.

The chain links TRBV20-1 to TRBJ2-3, with D possibly being TRBD1 (5 bases). The germline V gene has CDR1 DFQATT and CDR2 SNEGSKA (reference sequence). V was cut by 3 bases and J by 4 bases, with 11 bases left in between. CDR3 length: 13 residues. CDR3 in amino acids: CSASKGSADTQYF. The CDR3 DNA is TGCAGTGCTAGTAAGGGGTCGGCAGATACGCAGTATTTT.